Following are 18 T cell receptor beta chains from one sample sequenced in a study of cytomegalovirus exposure and HLA in healthy donors. The PCR contained 60 Vbeta and 13 Jbeta primers. This table comes from immunoSEQ multiplex PCR, and its TCRdb copy is limited to in-frame clones, with some not included. There are around 130,000 clones in the sample; 75% to 90% occur only once, and more than 2.5% lies in the top ten. The sample consisted of PBMCs. These TCRs come from a male donor in good health and CMV-seronegative.

Comments on this clone: Relative to the germline gene, one junction end is altered; a read error may explain this. The chain carries TRBV9 and TRBJ2-2; a possible D gene is TRBD2 (6 bases). This CDR3 has 15 amino acids. Germline V gene lookup returns CDR1 SGDLS and CDR2 YYNGEE. The CDR3: CASTVDGGVTGELFF. CDR3 coding DNA: TGTGCCAGCACCGTAGACGGAGGGGTCACCGGGGAGCTGTTTTTT.

A single count supports this clone. V usage is TRBV5-1 and J usage is TRBJ2-2; D not resolved. The CDR3 consists of 14 residues. Germline V gives CDR1 SGHRS, CDR2 YFSETQ. The V and J ends lost 4 bases and 6 bases respectively, with 13 bases between them. CDR3: CASSHRQRSGELFF. CDR3 coding DNA: TGCGCCAGCAGCCACAGACAAAGGTCCGGGGAGCTGTTTTTT.

J is TRBJ1-1 and V is TRBV9; TRBD1 matches at 7 bases. Germline V lookup: CDR1 SGDLS, CDR2 YYNGEE. CDR3 length equals 15 residues. V shed 2 bases, J shed 2 bases, and the junction held 6 bases outside the gene matches. In nucleotides, the CDR3 is TGTGCCAGCAGCGTTCAGGGGGTCGTCAACACTGAAGCTTTCTTT. Amino acid sequence: CASSVQGVVNTEAFF.

This clone occurred once. The V and J genes are TRBV7-9 and TRBJ1-2, with 7 bases matching TRBD1. Germline CDR1 SEHNR, CDR2 FQNEAQ (reference sequence). Trimming at V came to 3 bases and at J to 2 bases, leaving 3 bases not matched to a gene. The CDR3 length is 14 residues. CDR3 bases: TGTGCCAGCAGCTTCGGACAGGCAAACTATGGCTACACCTTC. Translating gives CASSFGQANYGYTF.

The J gene is TRBJ1-5, the V gene TRBV25-1; 7 nucleotides line up with TRBD1. CDR1 and CDR2 (germline): MGHDK, SYGVNS. V lost 2 bases to trimming and J lost 0 bases; unmatched junction nucleotides: 4. The CDR3 totals 16 residues. For the CDR3, the DNA is TGTGCCAGCAGTGAAGGGGGACAGAATAGCAATCAGCCCCAGCATTTT. Translating gives CASSEGGQNSNQPQHF. Full variable domain (remainder filled in from reference TRBV25-1 and TRBJ1-5): EADIYQTPRYLVIGTGKKITLECSQTMGHDKMYWYQQDPGMELHLIHYSYGVNSTEKGDLSSESTVSRIRTEHFPLTLESARPSHTSQYLCASSEGGQNSNQPQHFGDGTRLSIL.

J is TRBJ1-6 and V is TRBV11-2; D is possibly TRBD1 (6 bases). The germline V gene encodes CDR1 SGHAT and CDR2 FQNNGV. Trimming left V 4 bases short and J 6 bases short, with 16 bases between. This CDR3 comprises 16 residues. The CDR3 DNA is TGTGCCAGCAGCTGGGATCGGGGGGCTGGTAATTCACCCCTCCACTTT. Protein: CASSWDRGAGNSPLHF.

J is TRBJ1-1 and V is TRBV5-1, with 8 bases that match TRBD1. Trimming removed 0 bases from V and 1 base from J; junction bases left unmatched: 2. Germline V gives CDR1 SGHRS, CDR2 YFSETQ. This CDR3 comprises 15 residues. In DNA, the CDR3 is TGCGCCAGCAGCTTGGCAGGACAGGGGAACACTGAAGCTTTCTTT. Translated: CASSLAGQGNTEAFF. Complete variable domain (other parts from reference TRBV5-1 and TRBJ1-1): KAGVTQTPRYLIKTRGQQVTLSCSPISGHRSVSWYQQTPGQGLQFLFEYFSETQRNKGNFPGRFSGRQFSNSRSEMNVSTLELGDSALYLCASSLAGQGNTEAFFGQGTRLTVV.

This clone was found once. The chain employs TRBV9 and TRBJ2-2; maybe TRBD1 (5 bases). Trimming took off 0 bases at V and 1 base at J, with 10 bases between the two ends. The CDR3 spans 16 residues. Germline V gene sequence: CDR1 SGDLS, CDR2 YYNGEE. Written as DNA, the CDR3 is TGTGCCAGCAGCGTAGTAGGCAGGGTGAACACCGGGGAGCTGTTTTTT. Its translation is CASSVVGRVNTGELFF.

V is TRBV2 and J is TRBJ1-1; perhaps TRBD1 as D (5 bases). This CDR3 region has 13 residues. CDR1 SNHLY and CDR2 FYNNEI come from the germline V gene. V shed 8 bases and J shed 4 bases, with 14 bases lying between them. The CDR3 protein is CASAFGAPTEAFF. The CDR3, as DNA: TGTGCCAGCGCTTTTGGGGCACCCACTGAAGCTTTCTTT.

This CDR3 reads CASSLSIREKQFF. CDR3 DNA sequence: TGTGCCAGCAGCTTATCTATCCGGGAAAAGCAGTTCTTC. The J gene is TRBJ2-1, the V gene TRBV7-3; a weak D match, TRBD2 (5 bases). Germline V gene data show CDR1 as SGHTA and CDR2 as FQGTGA. This CDR3 is 13 amino acids long. Trimming removed 2 bases from V and 11 bases from J, with 13 bases in between.

The CDR3: CASSRGTVNSPLHF. In DNA, the CDR3 is TGTGCCAGCAGCCGCGGGACGGTCAATTCACCCCTCCACTTT. This rearrangement joins TRBV11-2 to TRBJ1-6; weak D call: TRBD1 (5 bases). Looked up from germline, CDR1 is SGHAT and CDR2 is FQNNGV. V was trimmed by 5 bases and J by 7 bases, leaving 12 bases between them. The CDR3 has 14 amino acids.

This chain uses TRBV6-4 with TRBJ2-7; 8 bases align to TRBD2. The germline V gene encodes CDR1 MRHNA and CDR2 SNTAGT. V lost 8 bases, J lost 2 bases, and 8 bases stayed unmatched. The CDR3 consists of 14 residues. As DNA, the CDR3 is TGTGCCAGCGCGGTCGGAGCGGGAGCCTACGAGCAGTACTTC. Translating it yields CASAVGAGAYEQYF.

V usage is TRBV27 and J usage is TRBJ1-1, with 11 bases identical to TRBD1. The J segment lost 4 bases and the V segment lost 2 bases, leaving 3 bases of the junction unmatched. The germline V gene has CDR1 MNHEY and CDR2 SMNVEV (reference sequence). The CDR3 extends over 15 amino acids. CDR3 nucleotide sequence: TGTGCCAGCAGTTTACTCGGGACAGGGGGCACTGAAGCTTTCTTT. Translated, it gives CASSLLGTGGTEAFF.

The chain is built from TRBV7-2 and TRBJ1-5, with D perhaps TRBD1 (6 bases). The CDR3 sequence is 13 residues long. V was trimmed by 5 bases and J by 9 bases, leaving 14 bases between them. From germline, CDR1 is SGHTA and CDR2 FQGNSA. The CDR3 region is CASSPTRGGPQHF. CDR3 DNA sequence: TGTGCCAGCAGCCCTACTAGGGGGGGGCCCCAGCATTTT. The complete variable domain, with remaining parts taken from reference TRBV7-2 and TRBJ1-5, reads GAGVSQSPSNKVTEKGKDVELRCDPISGHTALYWYRQSLGQGLEFLIYFQGNSAPDKSGLPSDRFSAERTGGSVSTLTIQRTQQEDSAVYLCASSPTRGGPQHFGDGTRLSIL.

The chain couples TRBV6-5 to TRBJ1-1; the D gene is possibly TRBD1 (6 bases). The CDR3 has 15 amino acids. Trimming left V 5 bases short and J 4 bases short, with 17 bases between. Germline V gives CDR1 MNHEY, CDR2 SVGAGI. The CDR3 loop reads CASSPAGGLGTEAFF. The CDR3 DNA is TGTGCCAGCAGTCCCGCGGGGGGGCTCGGCACTGAAGCTTTCTTT.

This rearrangement joins TRBV27 to TRBJ2-7; 8 positions agree with TRBD1. V lost 7 bases to trimming and J lost 3 bases; unmatched junction nucleotides: 11. The CDR3 has 15 amino acids. The germline V gene encodes CDR1 MNHEY and CDR2 SMNVEV (reference sequence). CDR3 sequence (DNA): TGTGCCAGCAAACACCTCCGGACAGGGTTCTACGAGCAGTACTTC. It specifies CASKHLRTGFYEQYF.

The chain joins TRBV15 to TRBJ2-7, with a tentative D call TRBD1 (5 bases). Germline loops: CDR1 LNHNV, CDR2 YYDKDF (reference sequence). The CDR3 has 14 residues. V lost 4 bases and J 0 bases, leaving 10 bases between the germline ends. CDR3 DNA: TGTGCCACCAGCACTTCTAGGGGCTCCTACGAGCAGTACTTC. Translation: CATSTSRGSYEQYF.

This clone has just one count. The V gene is TRBV5-6, the J gene TRBJ1-5; TRBD1 matches 11 bases. Per the germline V gene, CDR1 is SGHDT and CDR2 is YYEEEE. V was clipped by 4 bases and J by 6 bases; unmatched bases: 3. The CDR3 has 14 amino acids. The CDR3 DNA is TGTGCCAGCAGCACCGGGACAGGGGGTCAGCCCCAGCATTTT. Protein: CASSTGTGGQPQHF.